This T cell receptor (beta chain) was obtained from a study of T cells in women clearing cervical HPV infection. Some clones are missing from TCRdb's copy, which holds only in-frame ones; the method was immunoSEQ multiplex PCR. The listing records 25,000 to 35,000 clones. Trimming cost V 8 bases and J 2 bases, with 16 bases left between them. CDR3 size: 15 residues. Looked up from germline, CDR1 is LNHDA and CDR2 is SQIVND (reference sequence). By frequency, this clone registers medium-sized. The read ends 3 residues early relative to the CDR3; the germline J gene fills the gap. The chain couples TRBV19 to TRBJ1-5; D is undetermined. The receptor's source is a woman between 18 and 70 years old with a cervical HPV16 infection that either progressed to CIN3+ or cleared (not recorded which). Sequenced material: blood buffy coat. The part of the CDR3 DNA that was read is TGTGCCAGTGCCACCGGCGGGATGGGCAATCAGCCC. Translated, it gives CASATGGMGNQP. The CDR3, in full, reads CASATGGMGNQPQHF. Filled out from reference TRBV19 and TRBJ1-5, the complete variable domain reads DGGITQSPKYLFRKEGQNVTLSCEQNLNHDAMYWYRQDPGQGLRLIYYSQIVNDFQKGDIAEGYSVSREKKESFPLTVTSAQKNPTAFYLCASATGGMGNQPQHFGDGTRLSIL.